These T cell receptor beta chains were read from a single sample in a study of shared T cell receptors in the human thymus. Repertoires were generated with immunoSEQ multiplex PCR, while TCRdb's copy carries only in-frame clones and drops some. This repertoire shows roughly 410,000 clones, roughly 94% found once; its top ten account for roughly 0.021%. Sequencing was done on a sample of thymocytes. The receptor source for this set is a human donor. Both conserved end residues are part of each CDR3. The D gene is left open where the match is weak. The size of a clone is reported for some rows only, either as once, few or many, or as a class for expanded clones.

abundance: -
v_gene: TRBV4-2
j_gene: TRBJ2-7
d_gene: TRBD1
CDR3nt: TGTGCCAGCAGCCAAGATGGAGTGACAGGGGGCTACGAGCAGTACTTC
CDR3aa: CASSQDGVTGGYEQYF

abundance: -
v_gene: TRBV5-6
j_gene: TRBJ2-3
d_gene: -
CDR3nt: TGTGCCAGCAGCTTGGGAAGCGGGTCGGGAACGGCGACAGATACGCAGTATTTT
CDR3aa: CASSLGSGSGTATDTQYF

abundance: -
v_gene: TRBV7-8
j_gene: TRBJ1-4
d_gene: -
CDR3nt: TGTGCCAGCAGCTTACACCGAACTAATGAAAAACTGTTTTTT
CDR3aa: CASSLHRTNEKLFF

abundance: -
v_gene: TRBV19
j_gene: TRBJ2-7
d_gene: -
CDR3nt: TGTGCCAGTAGTATAGATCTATACGGGCGGCCGGAGCTACAGTACTTC
CDR3aa: CASSIDLYGRPELQYF

abundance: -
v_gene: TRBV28
j_gene: TRBJ1-3
d_gene: -
CDR3nt: TGTGCCAGCAGTCCCAACCCTCGGGCCCGTCACCCCACTGGAAACACCATATATTTT
CDR3aa: CASSPNPRARHPTGNTIYF

abundance: -
v_gene: TRBV5-1
j_gene: TRBJ2-4
d_gene: TRBD2
CDR3nt: TGCGCCAGCAGCTCCGGACTAGCGGGAGGAGAAAACATTCAGTACTTC
CDR3aa: CASSSGLAGGENIQYF

abundance: -
v_gene: TRBV15
j_gene: TRBJ2-1
d_gene: -
CDR3nt: TGTGCCACCAGCCCCCTTATAATAGGGACTCCTACTAGCTCCTACAATGAGCAGTTCTTC
CDR3aa: CATSPLIIGTPTSSYNEQFF

abundance: -
v_gene: TRBV5-1
j_gene: TRBJ2-6
d_gene: -
CDR3nt: TGCGCCAGCAGCTTGTATACGGGGCTCTCTGGGGCCAACGTCCTGACTTTC
CDR3aa: CASSLYTGLSGANVLTF

abundance: -
v_gene: TRBV5-6
j_gene: TRBJ2-7
d_gene: TRBD1
CDR3nt: TGTGCCAGCAGCACCATTACAGGGGTTGAGAACTACGAGCAGTACTTC
CDR3aa: CASSTITGVENYEQYF

abundance: -
v_gene: TRBV19
j_gene: TRBJ2-7
d_gene: TRBD2
CDR3nt: TGTGCCAGTTCAAGCGGGATGCTATCCTACGAGCAGTACTTC
CDR3aa: CASSSGMLSYEQYF

abundance: -
v_gene: TRBV14
j_gene: TRBJ2-7
d_gene: TRBD1
CDR3nt: TGTGCCAGCAGCCCTTTAAGACAGGGAGCAGAAGAGCAGTACTTC
CDR3aa: CASSPLRQGAEEQYF

abundance: -
v_gene: TRBV5-6
j_gene: TRBJ2-1
d_gene: TRBD2
CDR3nt: TGTGCCAGCAGCTACCAATCGGCTAGCGGGAGACACTCCTACAATGAGCAGTTCTTC
CDR3aa: CASSYQSASGRHSYNEQFF

abundance: -
v_gene: TRBV14
j_gene: TRBJ2-3
d_gene: -
CDR3nt: TGTGCCAGCAGCCAATTCCGGGACCATGGGGCAGATACGCAGTATTTT
CDR3aa: CASSQFRDHGADTQYF

abundance: -
v_gene: TRBV6-5
j_gene: TRBJ1-5
d_gene: -
CDR3nt: TGTGCCAGCAGTTACTCGGGGGGTGCGCCCCAGCATTTT
CDR3aa: CASSYSGGAPQHF

abundance: -
v_gene: TRBV9
j_gene: TRBJ2-7
d_gene: -
CDR3nt: TGTGCCAGCAGCGTAGCTATAAGCGAGCAGTACTTC
CDR3aa: CASSVAISEQYF

abundance: -
v_gene: TRBV23-1
j_gene: TRBJ1-5
d_gene: -
CDR3nt: TGCGCCAGCACTCCCCAGGAGGCTCAGCCCCAGCATTTT
CDR3aa: CASTPQEAQPQHF

abundance: -
v_gene: TRBV28
j_gene: TRBJ2-7
d_gene: TRBD2
CDR3nt: TGTGCCAGCAGTTTATGGACTAGCGGGAGTTTAGGTCTCTACGAGCAGTACTTC
CDR3aa: CASSLWTSGSLGLYEQYF

abundance: -
v_gene: TRBV4-2
j_gene: TRBJ2-7
d_gene: TRBD2
CDR3nt: TGTGCCAGCAGCCAGCTAGCGGGAGGGCCGCAGTACTTC
CDR3aa: CASSQLAGGPQYF

abundance: -
v_gene: TRBV28
j_gene: TRBJ2-7
d_gene: -
CDR3nt: TGTGCCAGCAGTTTAGGCAGTATGGGGGCCGAGCAGTACTTC
CDR3aa: CASSLGSMGAEQYF

abundance: -
v_gene: TRBV28
j_gene: TRBJ2-7
d_gene: -
CDR3nt: TGTGCCAGCAGTTTATCCCGATACGAGCAGTACTTC
CDR3aa: CASSLSRYEQYF

abundance: -
v_gene: TRBV5-4
j_gene: TRBJ2-7
d_gene: TRBD1
CDR3nt: TGTGCCAGCAGCCTCCGGGACAGGGCCAACGAGCAGTACTTC
CDR3aa: CASSLRDRANEQYF

abundance: -
v_gene: TRBV14
j_gene: TRBJ1-3
d_gene: -
CDR3nt: TGTGCCAGCAGCCAAGAGTGTGTAAGGGTCGGAGGAAACACCATATATTTT
CDR3aa: CASSQECVRVGGNTIYF

abundance: -
v_gene: TRBV15
j_gene: TRBJ2-7
d_gene: -
CDR3nt: TGTGCCACCAGCAGAGTCAATTCAGTTCACGAGCAGTACTTC
CDR3aa: CATSRVNSVHEQYF

abundance: -
v_gene: TRBV5-4
j_gene: TRBJ2-5
d_gene: TRBD2
CDR3nt: TGTGCCAGCTTCGGGGGGCGGGAGGGCCAAGAGACCCAGTACTTC
CDR3aa: CASFGGREGQETQYF

abundance: few
v_gene: TRBV5-6
j_gene: TRBJ2-2
d_gene: -
CDR3nt: TGTGCCAGCAGCTTGGAGGCCGGGGAGCTGTTTTTT
CDR3aa: CASSLEAGELFF

abundance: -
v_gene: TRBV27
j_gene: TRBJ2-1
d_gene: TRBD2
CDR3nt: TGTGCCAGCAGTTGTGGGGAGGGCGGGAGGCCACAAGGGTATGAGCAGTTCTTC
CDR3aa: CASSCGEGGRPQGYEQFF

abundance: -
v_gene: TRBV29-1
j_gene: TRBJ2-1
d_gene: TRBD2
CDR3nt: TGCAGCGCCGTGGGACTAGCGGGAGGTTGGTTCAATGGGGAGCAGTTCTTC
CDR3aa: CSAVGLAGGWFNGEQFF

abundance: -
v_gene: TRBV23-1
j_gene: TRBJ1-1
d_gene: -
CDR3nt: TGCGCCAGCAGTCAATCAGGGGGCACTGAAGCTTTCTTT
CDR3aa: CASSQSGGTEAFF

abundance: once
v_gene: TRBV11-2
j_gene: TRBJ1-2
d_gene: -
CDR3nt: TGTGCCAGCAGCTTAAGTTGGGCCGGCGGAGGATATATGGCCTATGGCTACACCTTC
CDR3aa: CASSLSWAGGGYMAYGYTF

abundance: -
v_gene: TRBV28
j_gene: TRBJ2-1
d_gene: -
CDR3nt: TGTGCCAGCAGGAACGGGACTTGGGATGAGCAGTTCTTC
CDR3aa: CASRNGTWDEQFF

abundance: -
v_gene: TRBV5-1
j_gene: TRBJ1-1
d_gene: -
CDR3nt: TGCGCCAGCATGGAGGGAAAGAACACTGAAGCTTTCTTT
CDR3aa: CASMEGKNTEAFF

abundance: -
v_gene: TRBV7-9
j_gene: TRBJ2-2
d_gene: TRBD1
CDR3nt: TGTGCCAGCAGCTTAGCAGGGACAGGGGCCGGGGAGCTGTTTTTT
CDR3aa: CASSLAGTGAGELFF

abundance: -
v_gene: TRBV18
j_gene: TRBJ2-5
d_gene: TRBD1
CDR3nt: TGTGCCAGCTCACCACCAAGGACAGGGCTACGACCGACGAACTTC
CDR3aa: CASSPPRTGLRPTNF

abundance: -
v_gene: TRBV10-3
j_gene: TRBJ2-3
d_gene: -
CDR3nt: TGTGCCATCAGTGAGTCGCAGCTGGCCCCTACAAATACGCAGTATTTT
CDR3aa: CAISESQLAPTNTQYF

abundance: -
v_gene: TRBV28
j_gene: TRBJ2-7
d_gene: -
CDR3nt: TGTGCCAGCAGTTCCTCCCTAGACAGAGATTGCTACGAGCAGTACTTC
CDR3aa: CASSSSLDRDCYEQYF

abundance: -
v_gene: TRBV28
j_gene: TRBJ1-1
d_gene: -
CDR3nt: TGTGCCAGCAGTTTCCAAGGGAACACTGAAGCTTTCTTT
CDR3aa: CASSFQGNTEAFF

abundance: -
v_gene: TRBV15
j_gene: TRBJ2-7
d_gene: TRBD2
CDR3nt: TGTGCCACCAGCAGAGTGACTAGCGCACCCTACGAGCAGTACTTC
CDR3aa: CATSRVTSAPYEQYF

abundance: once
v_gene: TRBV10-2
j_gene: TRBJ2-5
d_gene: -
CDR3nt: TGCGCCAGCAAGGGCGGGCCGGTGGAGACCCAGTACTTC
CDR3aa: CASKGGPVETQYF

abundance: -
v_gene: TRBV4-1
j_gene: TRBJ1-6
d_gene: -
CDR3nt: TGCGCCAGCAGCCACCACTATAATTCACCCCTCCACTTT
CDR3aa: CASSHHYNSPLHF

abundance: -
v_gene: TRBV20-1
j_gene: TRBJ2-7
d_gene: -
CDR3nt: TGCAGTGCTAGCGTTGGGGGACTCTGGTACTTC
CDR3aa: CSASVGGLWYF

abundance: -
v_gene: TRBV5-1
j_gene: TRBJ2-1
d_gene: TRBD1
CDR3nt: TGCGCCAGCAGCTCCGACAGGGGGCTCTCCTACAATGAGCAGTTCTTC
CDR3aa: CASSSDRGLSYNEQFF

abundance: -
v_gene: TRBV7-2
j_gene: TRBJ2-4
d_gene: -
CDR3nt: TGTGCCAGCAGTCGAGCGGCAATACAGTACTTC
CDR3aa: CASSRAAIQYF

abundance: -
v_gene: TRBV2
j_gene: TRBJ1-2
d_gene: -
CDR3nt: TGTGCCAGCAGGACCGACGGGGGGAACCATATGGGCTACACCTTC
CDR3aa: CASRTDGGNHMGYTF

abundance: once
v_gene: TRBV10-3
j_gene: TRBJ2-1
d_gene: -
CDR3nt: TGTGCCATCAGTGAACCCGGGGATGAGCAGTTCTTC
CDR3aa: CAISEPGDEQFF

abundance: -
v_gene: TRBV18
j_gene: TRBJ2-7
d_gene: -
CDR3nt: TGTGCCAGCTCACCACCTAAGTTTGGCGAGCAGTACTTC
CDR3aa: CASSPPKFGEQYF

abundance: -
v_gene: TRBV5-6
j_gene: TRBJ1-2
d_gene: -
CDR3nt: TGTGCCAGCAGCTTTAAGCAACCCCGAGGGGGGCTCCTTTTCTATGGCTACACCTTC
CDR3aa: CASSFKQPRGGLLFYGYTF